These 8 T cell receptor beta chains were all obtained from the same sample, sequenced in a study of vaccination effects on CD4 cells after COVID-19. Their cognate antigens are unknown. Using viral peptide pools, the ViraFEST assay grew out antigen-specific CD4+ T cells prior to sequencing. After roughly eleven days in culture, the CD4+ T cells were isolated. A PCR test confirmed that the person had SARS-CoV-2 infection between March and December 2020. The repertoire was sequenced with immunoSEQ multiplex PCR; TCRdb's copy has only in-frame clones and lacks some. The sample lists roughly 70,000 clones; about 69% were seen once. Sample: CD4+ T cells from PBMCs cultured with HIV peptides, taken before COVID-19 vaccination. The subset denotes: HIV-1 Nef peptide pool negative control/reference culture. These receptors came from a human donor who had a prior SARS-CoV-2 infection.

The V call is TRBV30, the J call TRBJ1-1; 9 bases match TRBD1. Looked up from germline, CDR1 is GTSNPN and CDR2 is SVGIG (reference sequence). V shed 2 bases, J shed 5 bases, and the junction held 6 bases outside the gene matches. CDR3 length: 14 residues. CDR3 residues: CAWSRDRVYTEAFF. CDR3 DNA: TGTGCCTGGAGTCGGGACAGGGTGTATACTGAAGCTTTCTTT.

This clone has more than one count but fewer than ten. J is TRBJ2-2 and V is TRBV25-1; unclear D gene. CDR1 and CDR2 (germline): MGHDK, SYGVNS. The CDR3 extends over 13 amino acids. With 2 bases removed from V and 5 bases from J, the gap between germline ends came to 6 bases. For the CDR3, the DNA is TGTGCCAGCAGTGAAGGTTGGACCGGGGAGCTGTTTTTT. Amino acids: CASSEGWTGELFF.

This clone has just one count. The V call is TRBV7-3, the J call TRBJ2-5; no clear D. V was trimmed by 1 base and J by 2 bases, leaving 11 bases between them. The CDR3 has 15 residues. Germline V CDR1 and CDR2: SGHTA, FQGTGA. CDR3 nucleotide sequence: TGTGCCAGCAGCTTAAGACCCGGGCAGCAAGAGACCCAGTACTTC. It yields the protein CASSLRPGQQETQYF.

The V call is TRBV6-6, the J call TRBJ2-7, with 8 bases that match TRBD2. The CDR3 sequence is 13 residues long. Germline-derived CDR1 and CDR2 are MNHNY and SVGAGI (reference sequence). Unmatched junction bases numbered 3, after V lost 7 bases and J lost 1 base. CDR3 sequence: CASNPGGSYEQYF. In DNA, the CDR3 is TGTGCCAGCAACCCGGGGGGGTCCTACGAGCAGTACTTC.

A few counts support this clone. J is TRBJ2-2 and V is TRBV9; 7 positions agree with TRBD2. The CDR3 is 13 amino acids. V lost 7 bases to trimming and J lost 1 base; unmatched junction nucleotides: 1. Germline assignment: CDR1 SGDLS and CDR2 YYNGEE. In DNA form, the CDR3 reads TGTGCCAGCGGGAGGGAGAACACCGGGGAGCTGTTTTTT. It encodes CASGRENTGELFF.

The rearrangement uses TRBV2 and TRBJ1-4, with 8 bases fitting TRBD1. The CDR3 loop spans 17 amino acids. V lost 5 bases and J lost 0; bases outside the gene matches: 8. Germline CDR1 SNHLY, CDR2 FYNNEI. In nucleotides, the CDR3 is TGTGCCAGCAGTTTTACAGGGGGGGCCGCAACTAATGAAAAACTGTTTTTT. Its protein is CASSFTGGAATNEKLFF.

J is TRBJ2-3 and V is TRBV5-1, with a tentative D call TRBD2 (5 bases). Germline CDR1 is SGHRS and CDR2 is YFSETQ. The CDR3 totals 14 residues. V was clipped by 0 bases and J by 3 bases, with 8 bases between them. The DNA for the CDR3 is TGCGCCAGCAGCTTGGAGGACTTTACAGATACGCAGTATTTT. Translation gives CASSLEDFTDTQYF.

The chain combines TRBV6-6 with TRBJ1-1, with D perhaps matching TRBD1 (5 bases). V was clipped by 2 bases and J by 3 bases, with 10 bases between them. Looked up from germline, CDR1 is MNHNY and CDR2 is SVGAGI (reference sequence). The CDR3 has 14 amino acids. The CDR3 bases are TGTGCCAGCAGTTACATTATGGGGGACACTGAAGCTTTCTTT. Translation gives CASSYIMGDTEAFF.